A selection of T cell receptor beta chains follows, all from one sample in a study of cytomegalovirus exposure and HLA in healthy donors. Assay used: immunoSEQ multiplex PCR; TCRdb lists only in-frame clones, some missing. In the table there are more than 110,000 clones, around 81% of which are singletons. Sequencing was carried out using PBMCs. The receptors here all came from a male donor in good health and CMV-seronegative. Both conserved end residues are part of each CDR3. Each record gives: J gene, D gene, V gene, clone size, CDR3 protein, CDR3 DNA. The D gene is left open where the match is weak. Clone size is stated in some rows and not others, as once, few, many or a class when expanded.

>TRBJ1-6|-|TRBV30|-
CAWSLTARADSPLHF
TGTGCCTGGAGTCTCACGGCCAGGGCGGATTCACCCCTCCACTTT
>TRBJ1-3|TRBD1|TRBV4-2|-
CASNGQGLSGNTIYF
TGTGCCAGCAACGGACAGGGGCTCTCTGGAAACACCATATATTTT
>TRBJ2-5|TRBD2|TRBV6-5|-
CASSSGLAQYF
TGTGCCAGCAGTTCCGGACTAGCCCAGTACTTC
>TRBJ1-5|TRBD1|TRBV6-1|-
CASSPRQGNQPQHF
TGTGCCAGCAGCCCAAGACAGGGGAATCAGCCCCAGCATTTT
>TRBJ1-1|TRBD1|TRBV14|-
CASSQDWDRVEAFF
TGTGCCAGCAGCCAAGATTGGGACAGGGTTGAAGCTTTCTTT
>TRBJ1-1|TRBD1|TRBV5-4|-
CASSAATGGGRSTEAFF
TGTGCCAGCAGCGCGGCGACAGGGGGAGGTAGAAGCACTGAAGCTTTCTTT
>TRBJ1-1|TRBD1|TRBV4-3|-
CASGIRGLYTEAFF
TGCGCCAGCGGAATCAGGGGGCTTTACACTGAAGCTTTCTTT
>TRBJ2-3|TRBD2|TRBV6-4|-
CASSEGGGANTQYF
TGTGCCAGCAGTGAGGGCGGGGGGGCTAATACGCAGTATTTT
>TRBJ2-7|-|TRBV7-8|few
CASSWTQGFNEQYF
TGTGCCAGCAGCTGGACCCAGGGTTTTAACGAGCAGTACTTC
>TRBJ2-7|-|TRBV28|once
CASSGTGSYEQYF
TGTGCCAGCAGCGGGACTGGCTCCTACGAGCAGTACTTC
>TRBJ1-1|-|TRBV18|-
CASSPFTGSEGRNTEAFF
TGTGCCAGCTCACCTTTTACGGGTTCGGAGGGGAGAAACACTGAAGCTTTCTTT
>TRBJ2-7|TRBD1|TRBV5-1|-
CASSPTPGQGSYEQYF
TGCGCCAGCAGCCCTACCCCGGGACAGGGCTCCTACGAGCAGTACTTC
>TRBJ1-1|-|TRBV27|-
CASSLYGGTEAFF
TGTGCCAGCAGCCTTTACGGGGGGACTGAAGCTTTCTTT
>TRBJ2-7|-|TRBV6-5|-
CASSSLRVGGNEQYF
TGTGCCAGCAGTTCACTTAGGGTAGGAGGCAACGAGCAGTACTTC
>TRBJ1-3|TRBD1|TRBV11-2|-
CASTPPTGTRNTIYF
TGTGCCAGCACCCCCCCGACAGGGACAAGAAACACCATATATTTT
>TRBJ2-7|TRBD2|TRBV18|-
CASSRTSNYEQYF
TGTGCCAGCTCACGGACTAGCAACTACGAGCAGTACTTC
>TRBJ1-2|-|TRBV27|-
CASSISWSYGYTF
TGTGCCAGCAGCATCTCTTGGAGCTATGGCTACACCTTC
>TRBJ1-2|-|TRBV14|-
CASSQVVGNYGYTF
TGTGCCAGCAGCCAAGTGGTCGGGAACTATGGCTACACCTTC
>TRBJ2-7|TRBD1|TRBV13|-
CASSPATGTSYEQYF
TGTGCCAGCAGCCCCGCGACAGGGACATCCTACGAGCAGTACTTC
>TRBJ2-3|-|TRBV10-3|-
CAIRPSVSTDTQYF
TGTGCCATCAGACCCAGTGTGTCTACAGATACGCAGTATTTT
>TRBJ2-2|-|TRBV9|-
CASSVGPAGGNSAGELFF
TGTGCCAGCAGCGTAGGCCCGGCAGGGGGGAATAGTGCCGGGGAGCTGTTTTTT
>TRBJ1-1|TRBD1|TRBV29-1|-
CSGQGWGLEAFF
TGCAGCGGACAGGGATGGGGCCTTGAAGCTTTCTTT
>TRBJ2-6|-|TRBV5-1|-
CASSLRAGDSGANVLTF
TGCGCCAGCAGCTTGAGGGCAGGGGACTCTGGGGCCAACGTCCTGACTTTC
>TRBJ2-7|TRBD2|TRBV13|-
CASSLPGTSDYEQYF
TGTGCCAGCAGCCTACCAGGGACTAGCGATTACGAGCAGTACTTC
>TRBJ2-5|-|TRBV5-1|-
CASSLSPGDKETQYF
TGCGCCAGCAGCTTGTCACCAGGGGACAAAGAGACCCAGTACTTC
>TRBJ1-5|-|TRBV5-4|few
CASSRRGVNQPQHF
TGTGCCAGCAGCCGCAGGGGAGTGAATCAGCCCCAGCATTTT
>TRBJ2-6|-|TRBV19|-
CASSTAGNSRGANVLTF
TGTGCCAGTAGTACCGCAGGGAACTCGAGAGGGGCCAACGTCCTGACTTTC
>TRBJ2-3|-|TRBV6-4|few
CASRQSNRESTQYF
TGTGCCAGCAGGCAGTCAAACAGGGAAAGCACGCAGTATTTT
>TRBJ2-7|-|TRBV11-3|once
CARRRAAGEQYF
TGTGCCCGAAGGCGGGCGGCCGGGGAGCAGTACTTC
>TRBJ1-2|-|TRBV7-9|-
CASSHGRGAAFRGYTF
TGTGCCAGCAGCCACGGGAGGGGGGCGGCTTTTCGCGGCTACACCTTC
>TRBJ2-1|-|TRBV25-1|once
CASSPGIPTEQFF
TGTGCCAGCAGTCCAGGAATCCCAACTGAGCAGTTCTTC
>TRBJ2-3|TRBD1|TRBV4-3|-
CSSSQARTGTNTQYF
TGCTCCAGCAGCCAAGCGAGGACAGGGACAAATACGCAGTATTTT
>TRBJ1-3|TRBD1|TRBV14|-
CASSRTGGNTIYF
TGTGCCAGCAGCCGGACAGGCGGAAACACCATATATTTT
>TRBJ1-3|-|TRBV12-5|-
CASGLEGRAGNTIYF
TGTGCTAGTGGTTTGGAGGGCAGGGCTGGAAACACCATATATTTT
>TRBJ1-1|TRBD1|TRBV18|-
CASSPYRGDTEAFF
TGTGCCAGCTCACCGTACAGGGGTGACACTGAAGCTTTCTTT
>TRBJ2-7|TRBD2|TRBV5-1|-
CASSRGASGKGGSSYEQYF
TGCGCCAGCAGCCGGGGGGCTAGCGGGAAAGGAGGGAGCTCCTACGAGCAGTACTTC
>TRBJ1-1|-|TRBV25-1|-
CASTPGGGEAFF
TGTGCCAGCACACCCGGGGGGGGTGAAGCTTTCTTT
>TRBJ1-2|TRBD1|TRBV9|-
CASSTGTGSGNYGYTF
TGTGCCAGCAGCACCGGGACAGGGTCAGGGAACTATGGCTACACCTTC
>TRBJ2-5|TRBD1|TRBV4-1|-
CASRHGTGGAETQYF
TGCGCCAGCAGACATGGGACAGGGGGCGCAGAGACCCAGTACTTC
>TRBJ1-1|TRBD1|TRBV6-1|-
CASKTGGAPDTEAFF
TGTGCCAGCAAAACAGGGGGCGCCCCGGACACTGAAGCTTTCTTT
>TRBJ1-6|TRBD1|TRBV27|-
CASSSRDRSNSPLHF
TGTGCCAGCAGTTCGCGGGACAGGAGCAATTCACCCCTCCACTTT
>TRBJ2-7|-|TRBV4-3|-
CASSLNMEAYEQYF
TGCGCCAGCAGCTTAAATATGGAGGCCTACGAGCAGTACTTC
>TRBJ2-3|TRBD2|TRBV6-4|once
CASSQSSGRAADTQYF
TGTGCCAGCAGCCAGTCTAGCGGGAGGGCCGCAGATACGCAGTATTTT